Each of the 6 T cell receptor beta chains below was sequenced from the same sample in a study of vaccination and CD4 T cells after COVID-19. The assay that was used to sequence DNA from cultured CD4+ T cells was the Oncomine TCR Beta short-read assay. TCRdb redid the calling of the PCR reads with MiXCR, one entry per CDR3 protein. The repertoire has fewer than 9,500 distinct CDR3 sequences, roughly 50% of them found once; the top ten carry more than 15%. Their specific antigens are unknown. Treatment described: approximately nine-day PBMC culture with coronavirus spike peptide pools or control peptides (ViraFEST assay). From the unexposed donor, CD4+ T cells were collected ahead of the COVID-19 pandemic (2011-2018). The source material was CD4+ T cells from blood, cultured in vitro. The receptors originated from a human donor in good health.

The rearrangement links TRBV7-6 to TRBJ2-1, with D unresolved. Germline values: CDR1 SGHVS, CDR2 FNYEAQ. V lost 1 base, J lost 9 bases, and 16 bases lay in between. The length of the CDR3 is 15 residues. The CDR3 sequence is CASSLVVVGSSEQFF. CDR3 DNA sequence: TGTGCCAGCAGCTTAGTAGTGGTAGGGTCAAGTGAGCAGTTCTTC.

This clonotype appeared a few times. This chain connects TRBV7-9 to TRBJ2-1; 7 bases line up with TRBD2. The CDR3 covers 12 residues. V lost 5 bases and J lost 9; bases outside the gene matches: 4. The germline V gene encodes CDR1 SEHNR and CDR2 FQNEAQ (reference sequence). This chain's CDR3 is CASSREAGEQFF. The CDR3 nucleotides are TGTGCCAGCAGCCGGGAGGCGGGTGAGCAGTTCTTC. Complete variable domain (other parts from reference TRBV7-9 and TRBJ2-1): DTGVSQNPRHKITKRGQNVTFRCDPISEHNRLYWYRQTLGQGPEFLTYFQNEAQLEKSRLLSDRFSAERPKGSFSTLEIQRTEQGDSAMYLCASSREAGEQFFGPGTRLTVL.

V gene TRBV20-1 combines with J gene TRBJ1-1; tentative D call: TRBD1 (5 bases). This CDR3 is 14 amino acids long. Germline-derived CDR1 and CDR2 are DFQATT and SNEGSKA (reference sequence). V dropped 3 bases and J dropped 4 bases, with 15 bases sitting between them. The CDR3 region is CSARKGARVTEAFF. The CDR3 region has the DNA TGCAGTGCTAGGAAAGGGGCCAGGGTCACTGAAGCTTTCTTT.

A single count supports this clonotype. The genes are TRBV20-1 and TRBJ2-5; D unclear. The V and J ends lost 0 bases and 7 bases respectively, with 12 bases between them. Germline-derived CDR1 and CDR2 are DFQATT and SNEGSKA (reference sequence). The CDR3 extends over 13 amino acids. DNA of the CDR3: TGCAGTGCTAGAGATAGGGTTACCGGGACCCAGTACTTC. Encoded protein: CSARDRVTGTQYF.

By its share, this clonotype is large. V and J are TRBV6-5 and TRBJ2-2; 7 nucleotides align to TRBD2. The CDR3 has 14 residues. The V segment lost 3 bases and the J segment 8 bases; nucleotides outside the gene matches: 6. CDR1 is MNHEY, CDR2 SVGAGI, per germline. This chain's CDR3 is CASSYTGGAGELFF. The CDR3 DNA reads TGTGCCAGCAGTTATACGGGGGGAGCGGGGGAGCTGTTTTTT.

The CDR3: CASSLGGSITEAFF. DNA for the CDR3: TGTGCCAGCAGTTTAGGGGGGTCTATCACTGAAGCTTTCTTT. The chain uses TRBV27 and TRBJ1-1; the D gene is possibly TRBD1 (5 bases). The CDR3 runs to 14 residues. Trimming cost V 2 bases and J 4 bases, with 11 bases left between them. Germline-derived CDR1 and CDR2 are MNHEY and SMNVEV (reference sequence).